This T cell receptor beta chain originates from a study of T cell repertoires in cytomegalovirus infection. Study summary: Indications came from public TCR beta signatures; they pointed to CMV infection and to a matching HLA type.

Germline CDR1 MGHRA, CDR2 YSYEKL. The CDR3 has 16 amino acids. The junction had 11 bases not matched to a gene; V was cut back by 3 bases and J by 5 bases. TCRdb independently ran MiXCR on the reads; one entry per CDR3 protein. The sample includes about 6,100 distinct CDR3 sequences, approximately 51% seen only once; the top ten take 70% to 90%. This clonotype occurred many times. Its antigen is not known. This TCR came from a human donor in good health (CMV status not recorded). Some clones in this sample may be carry-over from other donors' samples. V usage is TRBV4-1 and J usage is TRBJ1-1; TRBD1 aligns across 8 bases. Sequencing input: PBMCs, sequenced either directly or after in vitro stimulation (not recorded which). Here the CDR3 DNA reads TGCGCCAGCAGCCACTCTCCCCACCGACAGGGGACTGAAGCTTTCTTT. It specifies CASSHSPHRQGTEAFF.